This T cell receptor (beta chain) originates from a study of radiotherapy plus CTLA-4 blockade in lung cancer. Across the study: Objective responses arose in about 17% of patients, and 31% experienced disease control.

Study-level findings and limits: In blood, TCR clones derived from the tumor expanded after radiotherapy plus ipilimumab.

The V gene's germline CDR1 is LGHNA and CDR2 YSLEER. This CDR3 has 12 residues. J was trimmed by 7 bases and V by 4 bases; bases with no gene match: 3. As regards this clone: Its antigen is undetermined.

Sequencing was performed with immunoSEQ multiplex PCR; in TCRdb, only in-frame clones are kept and a portion is missing. The repertoire holds roughly 59,000 clones, with roughly 76% as singletons. The clonotype was recovered from a human donor with non-small cell lung cancer whose response to radiotherapy plus ipilimumab could not be evaluated. This specimen consisted of peripheral blood, obtained from a patient treated with radiotherapy plus ipilimumab. The chain has TRBV4-3 and TRBJ1-1; 7 nucleotides match TRBD1. DNA of the CDR3: TGCGCCAGCAGCCGCCGGGACAGTGAAGCTTTCTTT. This codes for CASSRRDSEAFF.